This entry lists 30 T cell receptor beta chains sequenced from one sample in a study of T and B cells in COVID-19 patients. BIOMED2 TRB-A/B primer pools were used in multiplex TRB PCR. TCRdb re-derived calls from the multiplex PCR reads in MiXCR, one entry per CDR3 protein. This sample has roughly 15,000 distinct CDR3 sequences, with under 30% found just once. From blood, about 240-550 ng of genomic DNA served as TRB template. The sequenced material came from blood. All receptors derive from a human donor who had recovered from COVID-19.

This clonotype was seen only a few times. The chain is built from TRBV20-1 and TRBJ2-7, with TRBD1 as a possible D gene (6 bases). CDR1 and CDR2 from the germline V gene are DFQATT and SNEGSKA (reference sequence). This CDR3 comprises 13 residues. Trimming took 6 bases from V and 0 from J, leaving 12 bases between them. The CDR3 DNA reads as TGCAGTGCGCCTCAGGGGTCCTCCTACGAGCAGTACTTC. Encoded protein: CSAPQGSSYEQYF.

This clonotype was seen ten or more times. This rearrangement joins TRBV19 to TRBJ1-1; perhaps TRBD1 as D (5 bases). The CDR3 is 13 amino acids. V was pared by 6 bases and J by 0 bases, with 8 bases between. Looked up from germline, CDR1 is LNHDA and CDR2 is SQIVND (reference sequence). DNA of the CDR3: TGTGCCAGTAGCGACAGCCTGAACACTGAAGCTTTCTTT. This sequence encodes CASSDSLNTEAFF.

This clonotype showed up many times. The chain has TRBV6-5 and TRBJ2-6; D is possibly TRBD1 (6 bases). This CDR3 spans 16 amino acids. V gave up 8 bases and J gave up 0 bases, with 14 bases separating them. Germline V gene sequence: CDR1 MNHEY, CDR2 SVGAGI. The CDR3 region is CASGHRAFSGANVLTF. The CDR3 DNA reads TGTGCCAGCGGCCACAGGGCATTCTCTGGGGCCAACGTCCTGACTTTC.

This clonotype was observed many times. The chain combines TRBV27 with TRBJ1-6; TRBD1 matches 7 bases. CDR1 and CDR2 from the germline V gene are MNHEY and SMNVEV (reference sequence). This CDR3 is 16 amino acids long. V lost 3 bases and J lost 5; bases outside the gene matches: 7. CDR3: CASSFGGTANNSPLHF. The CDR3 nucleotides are TGTGCCAGCAGTTTCGGGGGGACAGCCAATAATTCACCCCTCCACTTT.

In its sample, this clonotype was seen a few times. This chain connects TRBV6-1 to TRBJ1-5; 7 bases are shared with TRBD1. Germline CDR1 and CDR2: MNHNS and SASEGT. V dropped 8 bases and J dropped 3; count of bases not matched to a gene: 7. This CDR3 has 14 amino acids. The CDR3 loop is CASRQGIVNQPQHF. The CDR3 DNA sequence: TGTGCCAGCCGACAGGGTATCGTCAATCAGCCCCAGCATTTT.

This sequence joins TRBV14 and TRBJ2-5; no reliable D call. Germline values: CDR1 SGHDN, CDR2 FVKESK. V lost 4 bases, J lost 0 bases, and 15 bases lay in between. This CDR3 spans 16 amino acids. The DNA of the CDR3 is TGTGCCAGCAGCCCCCTAATGGGAACGTACCAAGAGACCCAGTACTTC. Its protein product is CASSPLMGTYQETQYF.

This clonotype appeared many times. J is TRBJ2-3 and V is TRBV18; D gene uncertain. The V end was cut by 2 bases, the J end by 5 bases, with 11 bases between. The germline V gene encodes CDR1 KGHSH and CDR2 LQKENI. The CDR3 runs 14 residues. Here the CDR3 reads CASSPGGVGDTQYF. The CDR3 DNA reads TGTGCCAGCTCACCAGGCGGCGTGGGAGATACGCAGTATTTT. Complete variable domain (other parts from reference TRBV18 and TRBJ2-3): NAGVMQNPRHLVRRRGQEARLRCSPMKGHSHVYWYRQLPEEGLKFMVYLQKENIIDESGMPKERFSAEFPKEGPSILRIQQVVRGDSAAYFCASSPGGVGDTQYFGPGTRLTVL.

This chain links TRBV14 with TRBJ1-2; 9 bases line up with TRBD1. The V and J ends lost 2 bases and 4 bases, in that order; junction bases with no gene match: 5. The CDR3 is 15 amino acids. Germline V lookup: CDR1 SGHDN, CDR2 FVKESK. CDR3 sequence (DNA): TGTGCCAGCAGCCAATATGGGGACAGGGCCTATGGCTACACCTTC. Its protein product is CASSQYGDRAYGYTF. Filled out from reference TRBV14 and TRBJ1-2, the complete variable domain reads EAGVTQFPSHSVIEKGQTVTLRCDPISGHDNLYWYRRVMGKEIKFLLHFVKESKQDESGMPNNRFLAERTGGTYSTLKVQPAELEDSGVYFCASSQYGDRAYGYTFGSGTRLTVV.

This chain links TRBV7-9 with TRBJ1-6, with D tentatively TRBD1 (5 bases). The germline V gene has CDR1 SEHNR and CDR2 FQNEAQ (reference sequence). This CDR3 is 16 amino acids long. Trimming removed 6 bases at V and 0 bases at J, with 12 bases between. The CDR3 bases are TGTGCCAGCAGTCCGGGACGGAGCTCCTATAATTCACCCCTCCACTTT. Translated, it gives CASSPGRSSYNSPLHF.

CDR3 DNA: TGTGCCACCACCGAAGCCCCTAGCACAGATACGCAGTATTTT. It translates to CATTEAPSTDTQYF. J is TRBJ2-3 and V is TRBV10-3; D call uncertain. The CDR3 is 14 amino acids. Trimming cost V 10 bases and J 0 bases, with 14 bases left between them. Germline V lookup: CDR1 ENHRY, CDR2 SYGVKD.

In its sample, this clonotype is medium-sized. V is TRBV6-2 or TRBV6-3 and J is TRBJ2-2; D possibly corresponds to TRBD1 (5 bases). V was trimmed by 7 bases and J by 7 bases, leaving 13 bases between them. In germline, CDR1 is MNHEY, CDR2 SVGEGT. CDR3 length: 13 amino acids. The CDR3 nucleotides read TGTGCCAGCAATCGGCAGGGAATCGGGGAGCTGTTTTTT. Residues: CASNRQGIGELFF.

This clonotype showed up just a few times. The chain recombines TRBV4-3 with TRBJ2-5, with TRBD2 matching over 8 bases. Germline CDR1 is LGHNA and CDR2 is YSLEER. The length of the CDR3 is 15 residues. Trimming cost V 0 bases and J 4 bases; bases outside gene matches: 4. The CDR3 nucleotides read TGCGCCAGCAGCCAAGATAGCGGGGTTGGAGAGACCCAGTACTTC. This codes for CASSQDSGVGETQYF.

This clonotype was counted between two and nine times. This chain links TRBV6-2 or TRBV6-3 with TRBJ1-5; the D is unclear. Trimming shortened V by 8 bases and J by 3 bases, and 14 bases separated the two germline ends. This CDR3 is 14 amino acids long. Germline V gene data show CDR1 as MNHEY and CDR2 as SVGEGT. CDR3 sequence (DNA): TGTGCCAGCCGGCGTGGGGAGTACAATCAGCCCCAGCATTTT. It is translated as CASRRGEYNQPQHF.

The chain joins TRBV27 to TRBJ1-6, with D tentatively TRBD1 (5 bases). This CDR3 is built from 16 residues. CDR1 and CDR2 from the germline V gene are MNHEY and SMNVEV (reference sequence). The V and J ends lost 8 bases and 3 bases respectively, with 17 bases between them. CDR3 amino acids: CASAPLGVFYNSPLHF. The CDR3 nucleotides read TGTGCCAGCGCCCCCCTAGGGGTTTTCTATAATTCACCCCTCCACTTT.

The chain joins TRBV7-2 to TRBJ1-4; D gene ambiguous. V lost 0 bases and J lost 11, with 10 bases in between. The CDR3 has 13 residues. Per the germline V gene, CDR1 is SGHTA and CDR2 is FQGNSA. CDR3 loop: CASSLARRGKLFF. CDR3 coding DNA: TGTGCCAGCAGCTTAGCGCGCCGTGGGAAACTGTTTTTT.

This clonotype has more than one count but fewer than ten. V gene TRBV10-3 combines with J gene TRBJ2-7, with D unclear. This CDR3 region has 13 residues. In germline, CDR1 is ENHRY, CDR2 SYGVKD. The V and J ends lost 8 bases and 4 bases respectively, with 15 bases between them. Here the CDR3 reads CAIRAPLGYEQYF. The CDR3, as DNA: TGTGCCATCCGGGCCCCTTTGGGTTACGAGCAGTACTTC.

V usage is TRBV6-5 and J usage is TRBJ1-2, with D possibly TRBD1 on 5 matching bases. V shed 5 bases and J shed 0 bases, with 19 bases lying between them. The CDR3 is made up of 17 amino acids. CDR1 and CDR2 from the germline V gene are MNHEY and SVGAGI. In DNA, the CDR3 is TGTGCCAGCAGTGAAGGGTGGAACAGGAGGCCTAACTATGGCTACACCTTC. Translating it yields CASSEGWNRRPNYGYTF.

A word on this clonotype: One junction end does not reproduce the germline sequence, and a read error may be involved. The CDR3 is CASSAGPNQPQLF. In DNA form, the CDR3 reads TGTGCCAGCAGTGCAGGACCCAATCAGCCCCAGCTTTTT. V gene TRBV6-4 combines with J gene TRBJ1-5; D call uncertain. Germline V gene lookup returns CDR1 MRHNA and CDR2 SNTAGT. This CDR3 comprises 13 residues.

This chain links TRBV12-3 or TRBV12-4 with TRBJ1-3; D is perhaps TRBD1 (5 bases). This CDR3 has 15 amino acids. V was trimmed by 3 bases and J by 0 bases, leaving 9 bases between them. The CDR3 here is CASSFGADSGNTIYF. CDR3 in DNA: TGTGCCAGCAGTTTTGGGGCAGACTCTGGAAACACCATATATTTT.

In DNA, the CDR3 is TGTGCCAGCAGTTACTCGGGGGGGTACAAAGAGACCCAGTACTTC. It translates to CASSYSGGYKETQYF. The V and J genes are TRBV6-5 and TRBJ2-5; 7 nucleotides match TRBD2. CDR3 length equals 15 residues. Germline CDR1 is MNHEY and CDR2 is SVGAGI. Germline trimming cut 0 bases from V and 3 bases from J; bases unmatched to any gene: 4.

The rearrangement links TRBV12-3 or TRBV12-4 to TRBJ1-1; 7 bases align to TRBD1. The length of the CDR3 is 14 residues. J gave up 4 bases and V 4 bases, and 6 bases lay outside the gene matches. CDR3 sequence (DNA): TGTGCCAGCAGTTGGGGGACAGTAAGCACTGAAGCTTTCTTT. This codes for CASSWGTVSTEAFF.

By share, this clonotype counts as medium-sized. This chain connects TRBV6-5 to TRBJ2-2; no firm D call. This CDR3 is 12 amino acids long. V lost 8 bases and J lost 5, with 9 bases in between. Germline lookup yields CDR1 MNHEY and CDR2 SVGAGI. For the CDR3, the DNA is TGTGCCAGCGCTAGGGTAACCGGGGAGCTGTTTTTT. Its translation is CASARVTGELFF.

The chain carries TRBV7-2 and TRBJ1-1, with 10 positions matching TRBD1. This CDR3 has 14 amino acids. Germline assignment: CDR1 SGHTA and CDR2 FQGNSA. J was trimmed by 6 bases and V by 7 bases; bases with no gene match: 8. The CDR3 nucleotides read TGTGCCAGCACCATGACAGGGGGCGCGGCTGAAGCTTTCTTT. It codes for CASTMTGGAAEAFF.

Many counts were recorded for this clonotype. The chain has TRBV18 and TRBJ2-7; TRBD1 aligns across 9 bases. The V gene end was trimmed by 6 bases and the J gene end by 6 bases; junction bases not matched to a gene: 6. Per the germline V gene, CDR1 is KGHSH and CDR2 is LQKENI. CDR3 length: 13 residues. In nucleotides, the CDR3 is TGTGCCAGCTCCCGTAAGACAGGGGGCGAGCAGTACTTC. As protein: CASSRKTGGEQYF.

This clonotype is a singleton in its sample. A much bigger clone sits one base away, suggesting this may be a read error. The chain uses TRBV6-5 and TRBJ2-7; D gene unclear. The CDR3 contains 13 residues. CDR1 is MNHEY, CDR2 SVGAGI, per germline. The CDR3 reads CACSLGLVYEQYF. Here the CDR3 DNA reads TGTGCCTGCAGTTTAGGGCTAGTCTACGAGCAGTACTTC.

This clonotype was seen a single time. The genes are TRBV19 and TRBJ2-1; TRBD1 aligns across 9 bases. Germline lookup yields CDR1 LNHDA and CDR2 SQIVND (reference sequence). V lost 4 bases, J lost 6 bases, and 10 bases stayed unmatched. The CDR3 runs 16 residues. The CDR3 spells CASSTNPTGGVNEQFF. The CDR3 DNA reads TGTGCCAGTAGTACGAACCCGACAGGGGGGGTCAATGAGCAGTTCTTC.

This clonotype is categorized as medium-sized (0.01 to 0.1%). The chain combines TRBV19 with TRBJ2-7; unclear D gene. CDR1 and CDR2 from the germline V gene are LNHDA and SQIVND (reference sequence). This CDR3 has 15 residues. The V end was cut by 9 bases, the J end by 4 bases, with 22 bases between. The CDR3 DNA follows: TGTGCCAGGAGACACAGCGCTGTCCCACATTACGAGCAGTACTTC. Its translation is CARRHSAVPHYEQYF.

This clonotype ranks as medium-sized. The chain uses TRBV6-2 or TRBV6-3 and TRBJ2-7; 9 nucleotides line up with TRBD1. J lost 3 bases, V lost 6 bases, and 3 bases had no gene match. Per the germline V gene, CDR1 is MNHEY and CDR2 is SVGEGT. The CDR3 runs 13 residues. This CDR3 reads CASSGQGSYEQYF. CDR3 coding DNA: TGTGCCAGCAGCGGACAGGGGAGCTACGAGCAGTACTTC.

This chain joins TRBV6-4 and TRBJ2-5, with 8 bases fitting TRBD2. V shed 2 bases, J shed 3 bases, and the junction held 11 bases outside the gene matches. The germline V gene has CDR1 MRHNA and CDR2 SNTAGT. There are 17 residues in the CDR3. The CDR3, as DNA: TGTGCCAGCAGTGACATGGCGGGGGGACTTCCAGAAGAGACCCAGTACTTC. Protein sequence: CASSDMAGGLPEETQYF.

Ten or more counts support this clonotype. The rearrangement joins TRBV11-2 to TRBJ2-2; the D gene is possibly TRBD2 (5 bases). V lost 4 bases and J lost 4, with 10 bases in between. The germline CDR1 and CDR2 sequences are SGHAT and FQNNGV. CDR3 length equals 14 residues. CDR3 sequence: CASSSPGSTGELFF. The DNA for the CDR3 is TGTGCCAGCAGCTCCCCGGGGAGCACCGGGGAGCTGTTTTTT.